This T cell receptor beta chain was identified during a study of blood T cell repertoires in COVID-19. Study background: Spain, Italy and the United States supplied samples that represented acute and convalescent COVID-19.

With 5 bases clipped from V and 8 bases from J, the junction kept 6 bases outside the gene matches. The CDR3 has 13 residues. The V gene's germline CDR1 is GTSNPN and CDR2 SVGIG (reference sequence). TCRdb's table, derived via immunoSEQ multiplex PCR, lists solely in-frame clones and lacks some. This repertoire shows about 200,000 clones, approximately 86% found once; its top ten account for approximately 2.1%. Participant age was roughly 18 to 100 years, and participants resided in fewer than 25 US areas. V is TRBV30 and J is TRBJ1-6; 7 bases are a match to TRBD1. The source is a woman in her twenties or thirties who had recovered from COVID-19. Sequences were obtained from PBMCs or T cells enriched from blood (not recorded which). This CDR3 is CAWRTGAHSPLHF. The CDR3 DNA reads TGTGCCTGGCGGACAGGTGCCCATTCACCCCTCCACTTT.